The 21 T cell receptor beta chains in this list originate from one sample, sequenced in a study of blood T cell repertoires in COVID-19. The protocol was immunoSEQ multiplex PCR, while the TCRdb copy is restricted to in-frame clones and leaves out a portion. The sample includes 35,000 to 50,000 clones, roughly 85% of them seen just once. The sample taken for sequencing was peripheral blood. The receptors come from a man in his 60s with acute or convalescent COVID-19.

A few counts support this clone. This chain links TRBV6-5 with TRBJ2-1; the match to TRBD2 covers 9 bases. CDR1 is MNHEY and CDR2 is SVGAGI in the germline V gene. CDR3 length: 15 residues. Unmatched junction bases numbered 6, after V lost 6 bases and J lost 3 bases. The CDR3 protein is CASSRTSAVYNEQFF. The CDR3, as DNA: TGTGCCAGCAGCCGGACTAGCGCCGTCTACAATGAGCAGTTCTTC.

The chain couples TRBV15 to TRBJ1-5, with D maybe TRBD1 (5 bases). The CDR3 loop spans 15 amino acids. Trimming left V 1 base short and J 0 bases short, with 7 bases between. Germline V gene lookup returns CDR1 LNHNV and CDR2 YYDKDF (reference sequence). CDR3: CATSRATGSNQPQHF. The CDR3 DNA reads TGTGCCACCAGCAGAGCCACAGGTAGCAATCAGCCCCAGCATTTT.

The V and J genes are TRBV18 and TRBJ1-4; D possibly corresponds to TRBD1 (6 bases). CDR1 and CDR2 (germline): KGHSH, LQKENI. CDR3 length: 16 residues. V dropped 4 bases and J dropped 3 bases, with 15 bases sitting between them. Here the CDR3 reads CASSLSRGGANEKLFF. In DNA form, the CDR3 reads TGTGCCAGCTCACTCTCGAGGGGGGGAGCTAATGAAAAACTGTTTTTT.

The chain recombines TRBV28 with TRBJ1-2; D is possibly TRBD1 (5 bases). The CDR3 contains 15 residues. Germline V CDR1 and CDR2: MDHEN, SYDVKM. V lost 7 bases and J 4 bases, leaving 19 bases between the germline ends. Here the CDR3 DNA reads TGTGCCAGCACCCTCATAAGGGGAGGAGGCTATGGCTACACCTTC. It encodes CASTLIRGGGYGYTF.

This chain connects TRBV4-2 to TRBJ2-1; D possibly corresponds to TRBD2 (5 bases). The germline V gene encodes CDR1 LGHNA and CDR2 YNFKEQ. This CDR3 region has 15 residues. Deletions cut 4 bases from V and 7 bases from J, with 17 bases between. The CDR3 protein is CASSRPEGPENEQFF. CDR3 DNA: TGTGCCAGCAGCCGGCCTGAGGGCCCGGAAAATGAGCAGTTCTTC.

The V and J genes are TRBV4-2 and TRBJ2-1, with D tentatively TRBD2 (5 bases). The CDR3 is 19 amino acids. The ends were cut back, 1 base at V and 1 base at J, with 20 bases in the middle. Per germline, CDR1 LGHNA and CDR2 YNFKEQ. CDR3 DNA sequence: TGTGCCAGCAGCCAAGGAGGGCAGGAGGCCCTAGGATCCTACAATGAGCAGTTCTTC. It is translated as CASSQGGQEALGSYNEQFF.

V gene TRBV7-2 combines with J gene TRBJ2-3; 15 bases fit TRBD2. The CDR3 spans 17 residues. V was clipped by 3 bases and J by 4 bases; unmatched bases: 5. Germline V CDR1 and CDR2: SGHTA, FQGNSA. In DNA, the CDR3 is TGTGCCAGCAGCTTTGGACTAGCGGGGGGGCTCGCAGATACGCAGTATTTT. Translated, it gives CASSFGLAGGLADTQYF.

This chain uses TRBV28 with TRBJ1-4; D is possibly TRBD1 (5 bases). Deletions cut 4 bases from V and 11 bases from J, with 14 bases between. The CDR3 has 13 amino acids. CDR1 and CDR2 (germline): MDHEN, SYDVKM. The CDR3 region has the DNA TGTGCCAGCAGTTGGGGAAGGGGCTGGAAACTGTTTTTT. Its translation: CASSWGRGWKLFF.

The chain carries TRBV9 and TRBJ2-1, with D perhaps matching TRBD1 (6 bases). Trimming removed 5 bases from V and 8 bases from J, with 20 bases in between. The germline gives CDR1 SGDLS, CDR2 YYNGEE. CDR3 length: 15 amino acids. The CDR3 nucleotides read TGTGCCAGCAGTACAGGGAACGAGCCCCCCCATGAGCAGTTCTTC. Translation gives CASSTGNEPPHEQFF.

V and J are TRBV10-3 and TRBJ2-1, with D tentatively TRBD2 (6 bases). Germline V gene lookup returns CDR1 ENHRY and CDR2 SYGVKD. With 4 bases removed from V and 7 bases from J, the gap between germline ends came to 14 bases. This CDR3 has 14 amino acids. Here the CDR3 DNA reads TGTGCCATCAGTGGGGGAGGCGCCACGAATGAGCAGTTCTTC. This gives the protein CAISGGGATNEQFF.

The chain uses TRBV3-1 (or the pseudogene TRBV3-2) and TRBJ2-3; D is unresolved. The germline V and J ends were trimmed by 3 bases and 2 bases, with 6 bases remaining between them. This CDR3 has 13 residues. From germline, CDR1 is LGHDT and CDR2 YNNKEL (reference sequence). The CDR3 DNA reads TGTGCCAGCAGCCATACAACCACAGATACGCAGTATTTT. It translates to CASSHTTTDTQYF.

The genes are TRBV23-1 and TRBJ2-7, with D perhaps TRBD2 (6 bases). TRBV23-1 is an open reading frame, and its role is uncertain. This CDR3 is built from 15 residues. With 4 bases removed from V and 6 bases from J, the gap between germline ends came to 19 bases. The CDR3 DNA is TGCGCCAGCAGTCGCCTGCGCGGGACCAGCTTCGAGCAGTACTTC. This gives the protein CASSRLRGTSFEQYF.

The CDR3 DNA reads TGTGCCAGTAGTACCAGACTAGCGGGGAGGTTCGGGGAGCTGTTTTTT. This gives the protein CASSTRLAGRFGELFF. The V and J genes are TRBV19 and TRBJ2-2; 11 nucleotides match TRBD2. V shed 4 bases and J 7 bases; nucleotides not matched to a gene: 8. The CDR3 covers 16 residues. The germline V gene has CDR1 LNHDA and CDR2 SQIVND (reference sequence).

This rearrangement joins TRBV29-1 to TRBJ2-7, with D perhaps TRBD2 (5 bases). With 3 bases removed from V and 0 bases from J, the gap between germline ends came to 15 bases. This CDR3 contains 15 residues. Germline assignment: CDR1 SQVTM and CDR2 ANQGSEA. The chain's CDR3 is CSVEEEGPLSYEQYF. Written as DNA, the CDR3 is TGCAGCGTTGAGGAGGAAGGGCCCCTCTCCTACGAGCAGTACTTC.

The J gene is TRBJ2-7, the V gene TRBV5-6, with TRBD2 as a possible D gene (6 bases). Trimming removed 10 bases at V and 5 bases at J, with 19 bases between. The CDR3 spans 13 residues. Germline-derived CDR1 and CDR2 are SGHDT and YYEEEE. CDR3 coding DNA: TGTGCCGGGGGGATGATGGGAGGTAACGAGCAGTACTTC. Translation gives CAGGMMGGNEQYF.

CDR3 amino acids: CASSQGGVGEQFF. The CDR3 DNA reads TGTGCCAGCAGCCAAGGGGGAGTTGGTGAGCAGTTCTTC. This rearrangement joins TRBV14 to TRBJ2-1, with a tentative D call TRBD2 (5 bases). The V gene lost 1 base and the J gene lost 9 bases, with 10 bases spanning the gap. This CDR3 is built from 13 residues. Germline V lookup: CDR1 SGHDN, CDR2 FVKESK.

V usage is TRBV3-1 (or the pseudogene TRBV3-2) and J usage is TRBJ2-3, with a tentative D call TRBD1 (5 bases). The ends were cut back, 4 bases at V and 6 bases at J, with 17 bases in the middle. Germline V gene sequence: CDR1 LGHDT, CDR2 YNNKEL (reference sequence). The CDR3 is 15 amino acids. The CDR3 sequence is CASSPFLARGDTQYF. DNA of the CDR3: TGTGCCAGCAGCCCCTTTTTGGCTAGGGGCGATACGCAGTATTTT.

The rearrangement joins TRBV28 to TRBJ2-3; TRBD1 aligns across 7 bases. Germline lookup yields CDR1 MDHEN and CDR2 SYDVKM. The length of the CDR3 is 14 residues. V lost 4 bases to trimming and J lost 10 bases; unmatched junction nucleotides: 11. The CDR3 DNA sequence: TGTGCCAGCAGTTCCCCTTACAGGGGCACGGCGCAGTATTTT. Residues: CASSSPYRGTAQYF.

In its sample, this clone was seen a few times. The V and J genes are TRBV6-5 and TRBJ1-1; D is perhaps TRBD1 (6 bases). Germline CDR1 MNHEY, CDR2 SVGAGI. The CDR3 spans 13 residues. V gave up 6 bases and J gave up 5 bases, with 13 bases separating them. The CDR3 loop reads CASRTGSWTEAFF. CDR3 in DNA: TGTGCCAGCAGGACAGGTTCATGGACTGAAGCTTTCTTT.

This clone showed up just a few times. V gene TRBV7-8 combines with J gene TRBJ2-2, with 10 bases fitting TRBD2. The CDR3 covers 14 residues. Germline values: CDR1 SGHVS, CDR2 FQNEAQ. V was clipped by 7 bases and J by 7 bases; unmatched bases: 6. This chain's CDR3 is CASIRLAGVGELFF. CDR3 bases: TGTGCCAGCATTAGGCTAGCGGGAGTCGGGGAGCTGTTTTTT.

The chain links TRBV12-3 or TRBV12-4 to TRBJ1-2, with TRBD1 identical over 8 bases. Losses at the gene ends were 5 bases for V and 5 bases for J; bases not matched to a gene: 4. The CDR3 covers 13 residues. The CDR3 spells CASSPTGAYGYTF. CDR3 nucleotides: TGTGCCAGCAGTCCGACAGGGGCTTATGGCTACACCTTC.